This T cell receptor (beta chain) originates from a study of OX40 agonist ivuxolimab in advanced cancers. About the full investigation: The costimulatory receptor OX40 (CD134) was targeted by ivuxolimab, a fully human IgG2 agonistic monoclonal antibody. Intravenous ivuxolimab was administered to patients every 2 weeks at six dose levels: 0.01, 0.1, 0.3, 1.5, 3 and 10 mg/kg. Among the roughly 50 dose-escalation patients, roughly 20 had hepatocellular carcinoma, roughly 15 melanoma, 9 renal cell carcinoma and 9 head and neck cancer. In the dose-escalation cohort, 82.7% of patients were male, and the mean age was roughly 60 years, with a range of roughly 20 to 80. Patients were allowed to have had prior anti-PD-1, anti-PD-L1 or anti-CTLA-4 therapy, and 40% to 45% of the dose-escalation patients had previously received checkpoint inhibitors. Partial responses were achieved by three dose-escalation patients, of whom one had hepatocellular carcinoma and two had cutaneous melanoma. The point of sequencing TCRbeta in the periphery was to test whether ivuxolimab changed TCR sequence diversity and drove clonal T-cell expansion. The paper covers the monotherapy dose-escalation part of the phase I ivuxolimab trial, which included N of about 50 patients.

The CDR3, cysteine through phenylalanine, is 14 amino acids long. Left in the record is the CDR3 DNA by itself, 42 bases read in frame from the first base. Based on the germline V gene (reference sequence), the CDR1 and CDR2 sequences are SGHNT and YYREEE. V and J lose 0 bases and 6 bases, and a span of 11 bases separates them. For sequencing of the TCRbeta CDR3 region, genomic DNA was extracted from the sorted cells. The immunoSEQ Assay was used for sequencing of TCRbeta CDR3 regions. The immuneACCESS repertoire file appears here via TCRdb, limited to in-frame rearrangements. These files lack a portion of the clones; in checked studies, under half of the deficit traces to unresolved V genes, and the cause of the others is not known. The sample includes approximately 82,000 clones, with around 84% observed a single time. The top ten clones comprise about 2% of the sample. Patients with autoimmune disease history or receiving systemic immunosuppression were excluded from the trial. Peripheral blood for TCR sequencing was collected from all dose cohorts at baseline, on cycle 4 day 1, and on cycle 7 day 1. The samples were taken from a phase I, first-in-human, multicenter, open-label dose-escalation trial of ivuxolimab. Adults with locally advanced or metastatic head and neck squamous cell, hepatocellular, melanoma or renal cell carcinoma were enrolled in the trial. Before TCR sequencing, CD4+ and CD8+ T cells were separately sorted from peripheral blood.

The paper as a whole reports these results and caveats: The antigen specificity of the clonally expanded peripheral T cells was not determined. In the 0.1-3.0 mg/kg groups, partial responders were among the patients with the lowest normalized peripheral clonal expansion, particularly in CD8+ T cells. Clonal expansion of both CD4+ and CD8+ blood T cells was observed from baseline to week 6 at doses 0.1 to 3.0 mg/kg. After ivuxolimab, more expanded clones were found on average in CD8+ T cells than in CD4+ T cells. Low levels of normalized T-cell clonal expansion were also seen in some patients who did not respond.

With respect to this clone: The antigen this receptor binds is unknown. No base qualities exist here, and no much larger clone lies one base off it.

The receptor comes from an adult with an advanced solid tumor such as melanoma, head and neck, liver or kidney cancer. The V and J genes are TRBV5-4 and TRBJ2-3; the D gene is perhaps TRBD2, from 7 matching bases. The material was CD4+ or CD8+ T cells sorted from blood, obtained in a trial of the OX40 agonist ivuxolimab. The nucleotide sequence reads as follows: TGTGCCAGCAGCTTGGCGGGGGGCCCGGATACGCAGTATTTT. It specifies CASSLAGGPDTQYF.